This T cell receptor beta chain was identified in a study of breast tumors, draining lymph nodes, adjacent tissues. Samples came from axillary lymph nodes draining the breast cancer. This clonotype showed up many times. TCRdb processed the multiplex PCR reads anew with MiXCR; each CDR3 protein has one entry. Of 150,000 to 200,000 distinct CDR3 sequences listed, roughly a third are singletons. This clonotype was obtained from a female donor with breast cancer. Some clones in this sample may be carry-over from other donors' samples. The sequenced sample was axillary lymph node tissue.

CDR3 nucleotides: TGTGCCAGTAGTATCACAGGGGCTGGAAACACCATATATTTT. Translated, it gives CASSITGAGNTIYF. The chain has TRBV19 and TRBJ1-3, with 7 bases identical to TRBD1. The CDR3 covers 14 residues. CDR1 LNHDA and CDR2 SQIVND come from the germline V gene (reference sequence). Trimming cost V 3 bases and J 2 bases; bases outside gene matches: 1.